A single T cell receptor beta chain is shown here with its context. The antigen remains unidentified. This specimen includes other DNA sequences encoding the same CDR3. None of the participants with HIV were treated outside the United States. The germline V gene has CDR1 SEHNR and CDR2 FQNEAQ (reference sequence). Trimming left V 5 bases short and J 0 bases short, with 12 bases between. The CDR3 is made up of 15 amino acids. Survey-level resolution applied to immunoSEQ assay v3.0. Repertoires were generated with immunoSEQ multiplex PCR, while TCRdb's copy carries only in-frame clones and drops some. Of tens of thousands of clones in the sample, around 97% were seen once. This entry belongs to a study of long-term antiretroviral therapy in people with HIV. Whole-study context: A decade or so separates the oldest specimens from the later 2015 immediate-ART recommendation.

Findings and caveats of the study: Repertoires in HIV (unlike those of controls) had narrower CDR3 length ranges. Subsequent to ART, diversity was augmented yet persisted below that of transplant donor controls.

The gene calls are TRBV7-9 and TRBJ2-3; D tentatively reads TRBD1 or TRBD2 (5 bases each). This receptor was taken from a man aged 30-40 years with HIV. The material sequenced was unsorted PBMCs, taken 6.9 years after starting antiretroviral therapy. In DNA form, the CDR3 reads TGTGCCAGCAGCCGTTTGGGGGAAAGCACAGATACGCAGTATTTT. Translated: CASSRLGESTDTQYF.